This T cell receptor (beta chain) was retrieved from a study of cytomegalovirus exposure and HLA in healthy donors. The germline V gene encodes CDR1 KGHSH and CDR2 LQKENI. V dropped 5 bases and J dropped 4 bases, with 11 bases sitting between them. The CDR3 totals 14 residues. Study-level results: A missense variant in DCLRE1C was later tied to TCR beta V- and J-gene trimming.

This clone occurred once. The target antigen is unknown. Amplification used 60 Vbeta primers and 13 Jbeta primers. This table comes from immunoSEQ multiplex PCR, and its TCRdb copy is limited to in-frame clones, with some not included. The sample carries 110,000 or so clones, around 66% recorded once. The sequence came from a man between 18 and 35 years old in good health and CMV-seropositive. Material for sequencing was PBMCs. This sequence joins TRBV18 and TRBJ2-2; D may be TRBD1 (5 bases). The CDR3 reads CASSTKTVTGELFF. Here the CDR3 DNA reads TGTGCCAGCTCAACGAAGACAGTCACCGGGGAGCTGTTTTTT.